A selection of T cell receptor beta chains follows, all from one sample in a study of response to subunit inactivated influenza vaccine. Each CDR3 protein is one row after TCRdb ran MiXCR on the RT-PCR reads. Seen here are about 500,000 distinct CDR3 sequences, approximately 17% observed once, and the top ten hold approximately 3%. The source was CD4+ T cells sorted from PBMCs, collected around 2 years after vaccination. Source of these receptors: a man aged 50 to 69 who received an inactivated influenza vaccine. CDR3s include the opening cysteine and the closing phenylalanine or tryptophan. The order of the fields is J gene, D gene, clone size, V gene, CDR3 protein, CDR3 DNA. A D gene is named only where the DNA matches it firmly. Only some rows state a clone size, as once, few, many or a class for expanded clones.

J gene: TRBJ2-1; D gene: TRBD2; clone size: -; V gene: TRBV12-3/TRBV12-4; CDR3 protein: CASSIAGALNEQFF; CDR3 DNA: TGTGCCAGCAGCATAGCGGGGGCTCTCAATGAGCAGTTCTTC
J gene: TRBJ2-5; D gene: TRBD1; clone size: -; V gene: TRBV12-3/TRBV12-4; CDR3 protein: CASSSTLTGAGETQYF; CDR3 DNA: TGTGCCAGCAGTTCTACGTTGACAGGGGCTGGGGAGACCCAGTACTTC
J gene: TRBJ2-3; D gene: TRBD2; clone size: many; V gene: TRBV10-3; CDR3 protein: CASWTSGSTDTQYF; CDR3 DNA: TGTGCCAGCTGGACTAGCGGCAGCACAGATACGCAGTATTTT
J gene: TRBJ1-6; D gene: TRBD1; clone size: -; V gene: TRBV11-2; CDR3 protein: CASSPERTGASSYNSPLHF; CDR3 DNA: TGTGCCAGCAGCCCCGAGAGGACAGGGGCCAGCTCCTATAATTCACCCCTCCACTTT
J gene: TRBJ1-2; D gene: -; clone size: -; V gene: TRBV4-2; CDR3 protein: CASSPRDTDYGYTF; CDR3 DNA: TGTGCCAGCAGCCCGAGGGACACGGACTATGGCTACACCTTC
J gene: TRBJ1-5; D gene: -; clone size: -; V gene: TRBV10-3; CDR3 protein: CAISLQGIEPQHF; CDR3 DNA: TGTGCCATCAGCTTACAGGGTATAGAGCCCCAGCATTTT
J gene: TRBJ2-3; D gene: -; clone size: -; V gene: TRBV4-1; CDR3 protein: CASSQVSYQPGTDTQYF; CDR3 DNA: TGCGCCAGCAGCCAAGTGAGCTACCAGCCCGGCACAGATACGCAGTATTTT
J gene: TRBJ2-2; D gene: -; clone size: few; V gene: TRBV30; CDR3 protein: CAWSRVVGELFF; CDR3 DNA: TGTGCCTGGAGCCGGGTTGTCGGGGAGCTGTTTTTT
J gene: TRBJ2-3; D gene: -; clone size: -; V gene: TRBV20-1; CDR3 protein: CSARNRAPGGTQYF; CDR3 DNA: TGCAGTGCTAGGAACAGGGCCCCTGGGGGGACGCAGTATTTT
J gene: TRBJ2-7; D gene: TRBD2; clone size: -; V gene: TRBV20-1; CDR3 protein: CSAKAKLAGRTYEQYF; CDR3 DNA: TGCAGTGCTAAAGCCAAACTAGCGGGACGCACCTACGAGCAGTACTTC
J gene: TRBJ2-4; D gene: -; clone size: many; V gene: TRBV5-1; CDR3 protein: CASSLSGRLAKNIQYF; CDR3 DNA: TGCGCCAGCAGCTTGTCAGGGAGGCTAGCCAAAAACATTCAGTACTTC
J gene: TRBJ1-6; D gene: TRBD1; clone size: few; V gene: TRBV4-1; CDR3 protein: CASRPGTDNSPLHF; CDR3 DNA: TGCGCCAGCAGGCCCGGGACAGATAATTCACCCCTCCACTTT
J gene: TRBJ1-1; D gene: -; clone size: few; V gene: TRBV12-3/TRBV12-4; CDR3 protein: CASSRWTVNTEAFF; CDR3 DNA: TGTGCCAGCAGTAGGTGGACGGTAAACACTGAAGCTTTCTTT
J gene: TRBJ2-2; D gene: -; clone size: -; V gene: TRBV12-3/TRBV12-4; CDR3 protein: CASSLAPVRITGELFF; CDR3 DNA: TGTGCCAGCAGTTTAGCGCCTGTCAGGATCACCGGGGAGCTGTTTTTT
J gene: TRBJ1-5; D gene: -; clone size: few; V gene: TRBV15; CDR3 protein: CATSGDLSGWGQPQHF; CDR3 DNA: TGTGCCACCAGCGGAGACCTTTCAGGGTGGGGGCAGCCCCAGCATTTT
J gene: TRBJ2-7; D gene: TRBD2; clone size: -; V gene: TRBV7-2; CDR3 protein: CASSPRLAGSYEQYF; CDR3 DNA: TGTGCCAGCAGCCCCAGACTAGCGGGTTCCTACGAGCAGTACTTC
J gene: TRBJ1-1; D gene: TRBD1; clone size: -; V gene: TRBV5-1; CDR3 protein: CASSNRDSQNTEAFF; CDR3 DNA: TGCGCCAGCAGCAACCGGGACAGCCAGAACACTGAAGCTTTCTTT
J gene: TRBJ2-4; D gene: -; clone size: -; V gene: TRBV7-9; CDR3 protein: CASSRGDVDIQYF; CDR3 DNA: TGTGCCAGCAGCCGCGGGGACGTGGACATTCAGTACTTC
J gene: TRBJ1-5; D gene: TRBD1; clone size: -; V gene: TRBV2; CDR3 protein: CASRGTGTGINQPQHF; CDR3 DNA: TGTGCCAGCAGAGGAACCGGGACAGGGATAAATCAGCCCCAGCATTTT
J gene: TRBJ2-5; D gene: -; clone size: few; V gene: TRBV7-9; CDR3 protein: CASSASGAETQYF; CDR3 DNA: TGTGCCAGCAGCGCGTCAGGTGCGGAGACCCAGTACTTC
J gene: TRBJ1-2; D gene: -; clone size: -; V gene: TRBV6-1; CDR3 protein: CASNMGPRGGGYTF; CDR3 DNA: TGTGCCAGCAATATGGGCCCCCGCGGGGGAGGCTACACCTTC
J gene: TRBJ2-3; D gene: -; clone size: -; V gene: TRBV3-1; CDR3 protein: CASSQRPTLTDTQYF; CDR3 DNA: TGTGCCAGCAGCCAACGCCCAACCCTCACAGATACGCAGTATTTT
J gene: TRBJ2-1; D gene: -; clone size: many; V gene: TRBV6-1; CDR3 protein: CASPGDFGEGNEQFF; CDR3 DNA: -
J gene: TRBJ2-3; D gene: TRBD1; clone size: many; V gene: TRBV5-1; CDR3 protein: CASSLKLTGPTDTQYF; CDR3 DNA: TGCGCCAGCAGCTTGAAGTTGACAGGGCCCACAGATACGCAGTATTTT
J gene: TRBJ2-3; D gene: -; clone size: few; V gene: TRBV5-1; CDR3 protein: CASSNPSTDTQYF; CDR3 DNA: TGCGCCAGCAGCAACCCTAGCACAGATACGCAGTATTTT
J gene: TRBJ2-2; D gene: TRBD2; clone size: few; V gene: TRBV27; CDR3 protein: CASTPSGIGTGELFF; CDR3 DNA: TGTGCCAGCACTCCTAGCGGGATAGGAACCGGGGAGCTGTTTTTT
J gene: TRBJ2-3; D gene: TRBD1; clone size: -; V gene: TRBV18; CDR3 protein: CASSTPGQGTPSTDTQYF; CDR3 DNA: TGTGCCAGCTCAACTCCGGGACAGGGAACACCAAGCACAGATACGCAGTATTTT
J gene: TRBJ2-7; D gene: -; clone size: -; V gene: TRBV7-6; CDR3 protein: CASSLAHREQYF; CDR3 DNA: TGTGCCAGCAGCTTAGCTCACCGCGAGCAGTACTTC
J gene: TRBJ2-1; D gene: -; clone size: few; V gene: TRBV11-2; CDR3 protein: CASSTRDSSYNEQFF; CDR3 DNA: TGTGCCAGCAGCACGCGGGACAGCTCCTACAATGAGCAGTTCTTC
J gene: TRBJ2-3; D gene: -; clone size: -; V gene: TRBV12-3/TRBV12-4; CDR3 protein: CASSRGGPTDTQYF; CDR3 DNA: TGTGCCAGCAGTCGAGGAGGACCCACAGATACGCAGTATTTT
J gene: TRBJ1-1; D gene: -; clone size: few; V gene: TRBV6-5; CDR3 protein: CASSYPVGQRNTEAFF; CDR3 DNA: TGTGCCAGCAGTTACCCTGTGGGCCAGCGGAACACTGAAGCTTTCTTT
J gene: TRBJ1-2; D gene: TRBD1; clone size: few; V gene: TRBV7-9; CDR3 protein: CASSQTGSGGYTF; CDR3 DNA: TGTGCCAGCAGCCAGACAGGGAGTGGTGGCTACACCTTC
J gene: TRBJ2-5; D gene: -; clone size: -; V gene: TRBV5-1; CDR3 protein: CASSPGTSEETQYF; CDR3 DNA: TGCGCCAGCAGCCCCGGGACTTCGGAAGAGACCCAGTACTTC
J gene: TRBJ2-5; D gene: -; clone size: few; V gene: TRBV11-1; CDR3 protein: CASSFFAGQETQYF; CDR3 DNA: TGTGCCAGCAGCTTTTTTGCAGGACAAGAGACCCAGTACTTC
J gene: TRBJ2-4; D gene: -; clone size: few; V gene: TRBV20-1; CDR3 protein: CSAGPQVAKNIQYF; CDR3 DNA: TGCAGTGCTGGTCCCCAAGTAGCCAAAAACATTCAGTACTTC
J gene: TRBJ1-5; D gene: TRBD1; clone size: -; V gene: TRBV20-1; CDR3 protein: CSARGQINQPQHF; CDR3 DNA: TGCAGTGCTAGGGGACAGATAAATCAGCCCCAGCATTTT
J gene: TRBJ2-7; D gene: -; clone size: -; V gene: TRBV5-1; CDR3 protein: CASSLAGATRTSYEQYF; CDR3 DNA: TGCGCCAGCAGCTTGGCCGGGGCCACTAGAACCTCCTACGAGCAGTACTTC
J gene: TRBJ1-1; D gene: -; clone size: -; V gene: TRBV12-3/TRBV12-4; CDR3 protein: CASSLALGANMNTEAFF; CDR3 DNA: TGTGCCAGCAGTTTAGCACTCGGCGCGAATATGAACACTGAAGCTTTCTTT
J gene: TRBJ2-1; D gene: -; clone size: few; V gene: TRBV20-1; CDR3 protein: CSATRGATPIGEQFF; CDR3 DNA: TGCAGTGCTACCCGGGGGGCCACCCCCATCGGGGAGCAGTTCTTC
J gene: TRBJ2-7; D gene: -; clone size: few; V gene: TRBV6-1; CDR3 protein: CASGGTLYEQYF; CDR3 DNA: TGTGCCAGCGGCGGGACTCTATACGAGCAGTACTTC
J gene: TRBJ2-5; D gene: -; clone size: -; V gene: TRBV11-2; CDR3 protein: CASTPGVLETQYF; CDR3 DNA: TGTGCCAGCACCCCTGGGGTTCTTGAGACCCAGTACTTC
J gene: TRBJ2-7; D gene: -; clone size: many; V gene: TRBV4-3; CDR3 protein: CASSQEGRGVYEQYF; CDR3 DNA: TGCGCCAGCAGCCAAGAAGGCAGGGGGGTATACGAGCAGTACTTC